The clone carrying this T cell receptor (beta chain) appeared a few times. The antigen remains undetermined. This specimen comes from a study of beta chain features in type 1 diabetes. cDNA synthesis used the whole RNA isolate, giving expressed TCRB sequences. TCRdb keeps only in-frame clones here, not all; method: immunoSEQ multiplex PCR. The table shows about 620,000 clones, with roughly 16% occurring only once. V dropped 8 bases and J dropped 1 base, with 11 bases sitting between them. CDR1 and CDR2 from the germline V gene are PRHDT and FYEKMQ (reference sequence). The CDR3 runs 13 residues. Broader study findings: Unsettled here was the matter of whether HLA type influences TCRB rearrangement. Across all four CD4+ subsets, people with type 1 diabetes showed modestly shorter TCRB CDR3s.

This sequence was found in a man younger than 35 in good health. Sequencing used naive CD4+ T cells from blood. The genes are TRBV13 and TRBJ1-1; D is ambiguous. The CDR3 reads CASVRHTNTEAFF. The DNA of the CDR3 is TGTGCCAGCGTAAGACACACGAACACTGAAGCTTTCTTT.